What follows are 17 T cell receptor beta chains derived from one specimen sequenced in a study of CD8+ T cells in alopecia areata. Described treatment: oral pan-JAK inhibitor, 5-10 mg twice daily. TCR sequencing used cDNA made by reverse transcription of extracted RNA. Profiled with immunoSEQ multiplex PCR; TCRdb holds only in-frame clones, not every one. Among a few hundred thousand clones, 35% to 45% were seen once, and the ten largest hold 0.48%. This specimen consisted of CD4+ T cells sorted from blood, obtained between weeks 30 and 35, from a patient treated with tofacitinib. These receptors all come from a human donor with alopecia areata.

V usage is TRBV11-2 and J usage is TRBJ2-3; no clear D. The CDR3 loop spans 14 amino acids. The V gene's germline CDR1 is SGHAT and CDR2 FQNNGV. Between the trimmed V and J ends, which lost 5 bases and 1 base, there was a span of 10 bases. As DNA, the CDR3 is TGTGCCAGCAGCCTGGTGGTGGGCACAGATACGCAGTATTTT. Translating gives CASSLVVGTDTQYF.

To note about this clone: The junction differs from germline at one of its ends, possibly a read error. This rearrangement joins TRBV20-1 to TRBJ1-4, with 7 bases lining up with TRBD1. This CDR3 is 11 amino acids long. The germline V gene has CDR1 DFQATT and CDR2 SNEGSKA (reference sequence). CDR3 protein: CSARVRDSSSF. The CDR3 bases are TGCAGTGCTAGAGTAAGGGACAGCAGCTCTTTT.

In this sample, this clone turned up a few times. The chain is built from TRBV7-8 and TRBJ1-5; D is unresolved. The CDR3 is 13 residues long. Germline CDR1 reads SGHVS; CDR2 reads FQNEAQ. V gave up 5 bases and J gave up 6 bases, with 11 bases separating them. In DNA, the CDR3 is TGTGCCAGCAGCCTCTATTCGGGTCAGCCCCAGCATTTT. Translation: CASSLYSGQPQHF. The full variable domain, in which reference TRBV7-8 and TRBJ1-5 provide the parts outside the CDR3, is GAGVSQSPRYKVAKRGQDVALRCDPISGHVSLFWYQQALGQGPEFLTYFQNEAQLDKSGLPSDRFFAERPEGSVSTLKIQRTQQEDSAVYLCASSLYSGQPQHFGDGTRLSIL.

This clone was observed a handful of times. The chain links TRBV2 to TRBJ2-3, with 8 bases aligning to TRBD2. Unmatched junction bases numbered 8, after V lost 9 bases and J lost 0 bases. CDR1 is SNHLY and CDR2 is FYNNEI in the germline V gene. The length of the CDR3 is 15 residues. The CDR3 here is CASKQTSVSTDTQYF. The CDR3 DNA is TGTGCCAGTAAGCAGACTAGCGTAAGCACAGATACGCAGTATTTT.

V usage is TRBV6-5 and J usage is TRBJ1-1; D gene unclear. The germline V and J ends were trimmed by 7 bases and 1 base, with 10 bases remaining between them. Germline CDR1 is MNHEY and CDR2 is SVGAGI. The CDR3 totals 13 residues. The CDR3 reads CASNSVSNTEAFF. In DNA form, the CDR3 reads TGTGCCAGCAACTCCGTATCGAACACTGAAGCTTTCTTT.

The V gene is TRBV29-1, the J gene TRBJ1-1; no clear D gene. Trimming shortened V by 6 bases and J by 9 bases, and 23 bases separated the two germline ends. Germline values: CDR1 SQVTM, CDR2 ANQGSEA. The length of the CDR3 is 14 residues. The CDR3 loop is CSVEDAEQFVKAFF. The CDR3 bases are TGCAGCGTCGAGGACGCAGAGCAATTTGTAAAAGCTTTCTTT.

This chain links TRBV29-1 with TRBJ1-1; D might be TRBD1 (6 bases). From germline, CDR1 is SQVTM and CDR2 ANQGSEA. Trimming pared 8 bases from V and 3 bases from J, leaving 13 bases between. The CDR3 has 12 amino acids. The CDR3 DNA follows: TGCAGCCTACAGGGACTCTACACTGAAGCTTTCTTT. Its translation: CSLQGLYTEAFF.

This clone was found a few times. The chain links TRBV2 to TRBJ2-6; D gene uncertain. Germline values: CDR1 SNHLY, CDR2 FYNNEI. Trimming pared 2 bases from V and 1 base from J, leaving 3 bases between. This CDR3 has 14 amino acids. This chain's CDR3 is CASSEQSGANVLTF. DNA for the CDR3: TGTGCCAGCAGTGAACAGTCTGGGGCCAACGTCCTGACTTTC.

The chain combines TRBV19 with TRBJ2-4, with 7 bases lining up with TRBD1. CDR3 length: 13 residues. V trimming: 4 bases; J trimming: 7 bases; junction bases outside the gene matches: 4. Per the germline V gene, CDR1 is LNHDA and CDR2 is SQIVND (reference sequence). The CDR3 DNA reads as TGTGCCAGTAGTACCTCGGACAGGAACATTCAGTACTTC. It yields the protein CASSTSDRNIQYF.

The genes are TRBV6-4 and TRBJ2-3; TRBD1 or TRBD2 may be the D gene (5 bases each). In germline, CDR1 is MRHNA, CDR2 SNTAGT. CDR3 length equals 14 residues. V was shortened by 2 bases and J by 1 base, with 7 bases between the two germline ends. The CDR3 sequence: CASSDTGRTDTQYF. The CDR3 region has the DNA TGTGCCAGCAGTGACACGGGGCGCACAGATACGCAGTATTTT.

The chain uses TRBV2 and TRBJ2-5; 12 bases fit TRBD1. CDR1 and CDR2 from the germline V gene are SNHLY and FYNNEI. J was trimmed by 3 bases and V by 6 bases; bases with no gene match: 2. This CDR3 is built from 14 residues. In nucleotides, the CDR3 is TGTGCCAGCAGCGGGACAGGGGGCGAAGAGACCCAGTACTTC. As protein: CASSGTGGEETQYF.

This chain joins TRBV4-2 and TRBJ2-7; D is undetermined. CDR1 and CDR2 (germline): LGHNA, YNFKEQ. V was shortened by 0 bases and J by 2 bases, with 11 bases between the two germline ends. CDR3 length equals 15 residues. Here the CDR3 reads CASSQDVASAYEQYF. The CDR3 DNA reads as TGTGCCAGCAGCCAAGATGTGGCTAGTGCCTACGAGCAGTACTTC.

The rearrangement joins TRBV5-1 to TRBJ1-2, with D maybe TRBD1 (5 bases). This CDR3 has 13 amino acids. Trimming left V 4 bases short and J 1 base short, with 8 bases between. CDR1 and CDR2 from the germline V gene are SGHRS and YFSETQ. The CDR3: CASSPGHNYGYTF. DNA of the CDR3: TGCGCCAGCAGCCCCGGACATAACTATGGCTACACCTTC.

This sequence joins TRBV6-5 and TRBJ2-3; 12 bases match TRBD2. CDR3 size: 16 residues. Germline trimming cut 2 bases from V and 3 bases from J; bases unmatched to any gene: 3. Per germline, CDR1 MNHEY and CDR2 SVGAGI. Here the CDR3 reads CASSYPGTSGTDTQYF. CDR3 in DNA: TGTGCCAGCAGTTACCCCGGGACTAGCGGGACAGATACGCAGTATTTT.

This clone was detected ten times or more. The CDR3 loop reads CASSWGQGRTGELFF. CDR3 DNA sequence: TGCGCCAGCAGCTGGGGACAGGGGCGAACCGGGGAGCTGTTTTTT. This chain links TRBV5-1 with TRBJ2-2, with 10 bases matching TRBD1. The trim removed 3 bases at V and 5 bases at J, leaving 4 bases unmatched. In germline, CDR1 is SGHRS, CDR2 YFSETQ. The length of the CDR3 is 15 residues.

The chain links TRBV30 to TRBJ1-2; D gene ambiguous. V lost 6 bases to trimming and J lost 8 bases, with 19 bases between them. The CDR3 has 13 amino acids. Germline values: CDR1 GTSNPN, CDR2 SVGIG (reference sequence). CDR3 nucleotides: TGTGCCTGCCCTTTCGGGGAACGAGGCGGCTACACCTTC. This translates into CACPFGERGGYTF.

This clone has a handful of counts. This chain links TRBV7-3 with TRBJ2-3; 14 bases line up with TRBD2. V was pared by 5 bases and J by 4 bases, with 2 bases of the junction left unmatched. This CDR3 is 15 amino acids long. The germline CDR1 and CDR2 sequences are SGHTA and FQGTGA. CDR3 nucleotides: TGTGCCAGCAGCGAGGGACTAGCGGGAGCAGATACGCAGTATTTT. Amino acid sequence: CASSEGLAGADTQYF. Variable domain in full (rest from reference TRBV7-3 and TRBJ2-3): GAGVSQTPSNKVTEKGKYVELRCDPISGHTALYWYRQSLGQGPEFLIYFQGTGAADDSGLPNDRFFAVRPEGSVSTLKIQRTERGDSAVYLCASSEGLAGADTQYFGPGTRLTVL.